The 29 T cell receptor beta chains listed next were all sequenced from one sample in a study of shared clonotypes between healthy human individuals. The method was immunoSEQ multiplex PCR; TCRdb's version includes in-frame clones alone and lacks a portion of them. Of about 2.1 million clones listed, 85% to 95% are singletons. Terminally differentiated effector memory CD45RA+ cells were excluded by CCR7 positive selection of CD45RO-negative cells. The sequenced sample consisted of naive CD8+ T cells from PBMCs. The receptors here all came from a man aged 18 to 30 in good health. Some clones in this sample may be carry-over from other donors' samples.

This chain connects TRBV5-8 to TRBJ2-1; D gene uncertain. Per germline, CDR1 SGHTS and CDR2 YDEGEE. The V and J ends lost 4 bases and 5 bases respectively, with 10 bases between them. This CDR3 contains 13 residues. The CDR3 DNA is TGTGCCAGCAGCCCGAAGGGCCACAATGAGCAGTTCTTC. Translation: CASSPKGHNEQFF.

The chain links TRBV27 to TRBJ1-5; D ambiguous. This CDR3 contains 13 residues. V was cut by 1 base and J by 8 bases, with 9 bases left in between. The V gene's germline CDR1 is MNHEY and CDR2 SMNVEV (reference sequence). The CDR3 DNA is TGTGCCAGCAGTTTATGGCGCTATGAGCCCCAGCATTTT. Protein sequence: CASSLWRYEPQHF.

The chain links TRBV5-1 to TRBJ2-1; 7 bases agree with TRBD2. Germline loops: CDR1 SGHRS, CDR2 YFSETQ. V lost 4 bases to trimming and J lost 7 bases; unmatched junction nucleotides: 14. This CDR3 is 16 amino acids long. CDR3 protein: CASSLIGRPVGNEQFF. The CDR3 DNA reads as TGCGCCAGCAGCCTCATCGGGAGGCCGGTTGGAAATGAGCAGTTCTTC.

This clone has only a few counts. V usage is TRBV29-1 and J usage is TRBJ1-1; 7 nucleotides align to TRBD1. CDR3 length: 12 amino acids. The V and J ends lost 6 bases and 6 bases, in that order; junction bases with no gene match: 7. Germline assignment: CDR1 SQVTM and CDR2 ANQGSEA. CDR3 in DNA: TGCAGCGTGACCCCGGGACAGCCTGAAGCTTTCTTT. Translating it yields CSVTPGQPEAFF.

This clone is a singleton in its sample. The chain combines TRBV7-9 with TRBJ2-7; TRBD2 is a possible D gene (6 bases). Trimming shortened V by 5 bases and J by 3 bases, and 14 bases separated the two germline ends. Germline loops: CDR1 SEHNR, CDR2 FQNEAQ (reference sequence). This CDR3 is 14 amino acids long. In DNA form, the CDR3 reads TGTGCCAGCAGCGCGGGACTTGCGGGCTACGAGCAGTACTTC. It is translated as CASSAGLAGYEQYF.

The J gene is TRBJ2-1, the V gene TRBV9; 9 nucleotides align to TRBD2. CDR3 length equals 16 residues. The germline V gene encodes CDR1 SGDLS and CDR2 YYNGEE. The J segment lost 4 bases and the V segment lost 4 bases, leaving 9 bases of the junction unmatched. DNA for the CDR3: TGTGCCAGCAGCCCGACAGGACTAGCGAAGTACAATGAGCAGTTCTTC. As protein: CASSPTGLAKYNEQFF.

V and J are TRBV10-1 and TRBJ2-5; perhaps TRBD2 as D (7 bases). The V gene lost 7 bases and the J gene lost 4 bases, with 19 bases spanning the gap. Germline CDR1 reads WNHNN; CDR2 reads SYGVQD (reference sequence). The CDR3 totals 15 residues. The CDR3, as DNA: TGCGCCAGCATCGGGTGGGAGGGGGAGCGAGAGACCCAGTACTTC. This translates into CASIGWEGERETQYF.

The chain employs TRBV6-1 and TRBJ2-7; D possibly corresponds to TRBD2 (6 bases). The CDR3 totals 14 residues. V lost 6 bases and J 0 bases, leaving 12 bases between the germline ends. The germline V gene has CDR1 MNHNS and CDR2 SASEGT. The CDR3 sequence is CASRGLGSSYEQYF. In DNA, the CDR3 is TGTGCCAGCAGGGGACTCGGCTCCTCCTACGAGCAGTACTTC.

The rearrangement joins TRBV19 to TRBJ1-2; D unresolved. Trimming stripped 6 bases from V and 6 bases from J, with 11 bases between. There are 12 residues in the CDR3. Germline V CDR1 and CDR2: LNHDA, SQIVND (reference sequence). The CDR3 spells CASRVFGHGYTF. CDR3 bases: TGTGCCAGTAGGGTTTTCGGGCATGGCTACACCTTC.

The chain carries TRBV7-2 and TRBJ2-3, with TRBD1 as a possible D gene (6 bases). The length of the CDR3 is 17 residues. The V end lost 3 bases, the J end lost 2 bases, and 18 bases lay between the germline ends. Germline lookup yields CDR1 SGHTA and CDR2 FQGNSA. Here the CDR3 reads CASSFPKTGLSTDTQYF. The CDR3 DNA reads as TGTGCCAGCAGCTTCCCTAAAACAGGGTTATCCACAGATACGCAGTATTTT.

The V and J genes are TRBV4-3 and TRBJ1-5; D is unresolved. Germline loops: CDR1 LGHNA, CDR2 YSLEER. V was shortened by 1 base and J by 7 bases, with 11 bases between the two germline ends. The CDR3 is 14 residues long. The CDR3 spells CASSQGEWGQPQHF. The CDR3 DNA reads as TGCGCCAGCAGCCAAGGGGAATGGGGACAGCCCCAGCATTTT.

The V gene is TRBV7-2, the J gene TRBJ2-4, with D possibly TRBD2 on 5 matching bases. The CDR3 covers 11 residues. V lost 1 base, J lost 12 bases, and 7 bases lay in between. CDR1 and CDR2 (germline): SGHTA, FQGNSA. The CDR3 DNA reads as TGTGCCAGCAGCTTAGTCGGGGATCAGTACTTC. It translates to CASSLVGDQYF.

The J gene is TRBJ2-7, the V gene TRBV11-2; a possible D gene is TRBD1 (6 bases). Germline V gene sequence: CDR1 SGHAT, CDR2 FQNNGV. This CDR3 has 14 amino acids. Trimming removed 5 bases at V and 7 bases at J, with 18 bases between. CDR3 sequence reads: CASSPRDIGREQYF. The DNA for the CDR3 is TGTGCCAGCAGCCCCCGGGACATTGGTCGGGAGCAGTACTTC.

The table lists this clone with a count of one. J is TRBJ2-1 and V is TRBV4-3, with D unresolved. CDR1 is LGHNA, CDR2 YSLEER, per germline. The length of the CDR3 is 17 residues. V lost 0 bases and J 6 bases, leaving 18 bases between the germline ends. CDR3 amino acids: CASSQDLGRWVANEQFF. For the CDR3, the DNA is TGCGCCAGCAGCCAAGATTTGGGTAGATGGGTCGCCAATGAGCAGTTCTTC.

The V call is TRBV5-1, the J call TRBJ2-7; perhaps TRBD2 as D (6 bases). V lost 0 bases to trimming and J lost 5 bases, with 12 bases between them. Germline V gene sequence: CDR1 SGHRS, CDR2 YFSETQ. This CDR3 contains 14 residues. The CDR3 is CASSLVAGRHEQYF. The CDR3 DNA reads as TGCGCCAGCAGCTTGGTCGCGGGGAGACACGAGCAGTACTTC. Combining the CDR3 with reference TRBV5-1 and TRBJ2-7 gives the whole variable domain KAGVTQTPRYLIKTRGQQVTLSCSPISGHRSVSWYQQTPGQGLQFLFEYFSETQRNKGNFPGRFSGRQFSNSRSEMNVSTLELGDSALYLCASSLVAGRHEQYFGPGTRLTVT.

The chain is built from TRBV4-3 and TRBJ1-5; D gene unclear. The CDR3 length is 16 residues. V was cut by 1 base and J by 1 base, with 11 bases left in between. CDR1 is LGHNA, CDR2 YSLEER, per germline. Written as DNA, the CDR3 is TGCGCCAGCAGCCAAGGGGTCGCGGGCAGCAATCAGCCCCAGCATTTT. Amino acid sequence: CASSQGVAGSNQPQHF.

The chain combines TRBV11-3 with TRBJ2-1; D tentatively reads TRBD1 or TRBD2 (7 bases each). Germline V lookup: CDR1 SGHNT, CDR2 YENEEA. The CDR3 sequence is 16 residues long. V shed 5 bases and J shed 6 bases, with 20 bases lying between them. The CDR3: CASSTRGGGTANEQFF. In DNA, the CDR3 is TGTGCCAGCAGCACTAGGGGGGGAGGGACAGCCAATGAGCAGTTCTTC.

The CDR3 DNA reads as TGTGCCAGCAGTGCACAGGGGGCAGCGTACGAGCAGTACTTC. Protein sequence: CASSAQGAAYEQYF. The chain carries TRBV28 and TRBJ2-7; 9 nucleotides align to TRBD1. V shed 5 bases and J 4 bases; nucleotides not matched to a gene: 6. The CDR3 is 14 residues long. CDR1 and CDR2 from the germline V gene are MDHEN and SYDVKM.

J is TRBJ2-3 and V is TRBV5-6, with 8 bases that match TRBD2. V shed 4 bases, J shed 5 bases, and the junction held 6 bases outside the gene matches. The CDR3 spans 14 residues. Germline lookup yields CDR1 SGHDT and CDR2 YYEEEE. The CDR3 loop is CASSPTSDLDTQYF. DNA for the CDR3: TGTGCCAGCAGCCCGACTAGCGACTTAGATACGCAGTATTTT.

This clone was seen once. The J gene is TRBJ2-7, the V gene TRBV7-6; 11 bases are shared with TRBD1. V lost 5 bases, J lost 0 bases, and 3 bases stayed unmatched. The CDR3 has 15 amino acids. The V gene's germline CDR1 is SGHVS and CDR2 FNYEAQ. The CDR3 DNA reads TGTGCCAGCAGCCCGGGACAGGGGGTCTCCTACGAGCAGTACTTC. It codes for CASSPGQGVSYEQYF.

The V gene is TRBV19, the J gene TRBJ2-3, with TRBD2 identical over 13 bases. Germline CDR1 reads LNHDA; CDR2 reads SQIVND (reference sequence). The junction had 12 bases not matched to a gene; V was cut back by 5 bases and J by 4 bases. The CDR3 length is 18 residues. CDR3 nucleotide sequence: TGTGCCAGTAGTTGGGGTCCAGGACTAGCGGGAGCCCCAGATACGCAGTATTTT. Translating gives CASSWGPGLAGAPDTQYF.

The rearrangement joins TRBV7-3 to TRBJ2-5, with 12 bases identical to TRBD1. The CDR3 consists of 17 residues. Germline-derived CDR1 and CDR2 are SGHTA and FQGTGA. J was trimmed by 4 bases and V by 4 bases; bases with no gene match: 10. The CDR3 DNA is TGTGCCAGCAGCTCTCCGGGACAGGGGGCGACGGGAGAGACCCAGTACTTC. This translates into CASSSPGQGATGETQYF.

The chain employs TRBV19 and TRBJ2-2; D is unresolved. V lost 5 bases and J 3 bases, leaving 13 bases between the germline ends. CDR1 is LNHDA, CDR2 SQIVND, per germline (reference sequence). The CDR3 contains 15 residues. CDR3 residues: CASSERDDHTGELFF. CDR3 DNA: TGTGCCAGTAGTGAACGAGATGATCACACCGGGGAGCTGTTTTTT.

The chain carries TRBV5-1 and TRBJ2-5; TRBD1 matches 8 bases. The length of the CDR3 is 13 residues. V lost 1 base, J lost 8 bases, and 4 bases stayed unmatched. Germline V gives CDR1 SGHRS, CDR2 YFSETQ. DNA for the CDR3: TGCGCCAGCAGCTTGTCCCAGGGGGCCACCCAGTACTTC. Its translation: CASSLSQGATQYF.

The chain combines TRBV5-4 with TRBJ2-1, with unresolved D. This CDR3 contains 11 residues. With 1 base removed from V and 9 bases from J, the gap between germline ends came to 5 bases. CDR1 and CDR2 from the germline V gene are SGHNT and YYREEE (reference sequence). This chain's CDR3 is CASSLLSEQFF. The CDR3 nucleotides are TGTGCCAGCAGCTTGTTGAGTGAGCAGTTCTTC.

This clone was detected once. CDR3: CASSQVQGAINEQFF. For the CDR3, the DNA is TGCGCCAGCAGCCAAGTCCAGGGGGCCATCAATGAGCAGTTCTTC. The gene calls are TRBV4-1 and TRBJ2-1; 8 bases align to TRBD1. The ends lost 1 base at V and 6 bases at J; junction bases unmatched: 5. CDR1 is MGHRA and CDR2 is YSYEKL in the germline V gene. This CDR3 contains 15 residues.

The V call is TRBV7-8, the J call TRBJ2-7; TRBD2 matches at 8 bases. Germline-derived CDR1 and CDR2 are SGHVS and FQNEAQ. The CDR3 has 16 amino acids. After removal of 4 bases from V and 4 bases from J, the junction contained 12 bases not matched to a gene. The CDR3 region has the DNA TGTGCCAGCAGCTCACTAGGTAGGACTAGCCTTTACGAGCAGTACTTC. Translated, it gives CASSSLGRTSLYEQYF.

The rearrangement joins TRBV19 to TRBJ1-5; 7 bases fit TRBD1. There are 16 residues in the CDR3. The V gene's germline CDR1 is LNHDA and CDR2 SQIVND (reference sequence). The junction had 8 bases not matched to a gene; V was cut back by 6 bases and J by 0 bases. CDR3 in amino acids: CASRRGTVYSNQPQHF. The CDR3 nucleotides read TGTGCCAGTAGGAGGGGGACAGTCTATAGCAATCAGCCCCAGCATTTT.

Note on this clone: The sample contains more than one DNA sequence encoding this CDR3. The chain links TRBV7-9 to TRBJ2-7; maybe TRBD2 (5 bases). Germline V CDR1 and CDR2: SEHNR, FQNEAQ (reference sequence). The germline V and J ends were trimmed by 0 bases and 2 bases, with 5 bases remaining between them. The CDR3 is 13 amino acids. CDR3: CASSLAGAYEQYF. CDR3 coding DNA: TGTGCCAGCAGCTTAGCGGGAGCCTACGAGCAGTACTTC.